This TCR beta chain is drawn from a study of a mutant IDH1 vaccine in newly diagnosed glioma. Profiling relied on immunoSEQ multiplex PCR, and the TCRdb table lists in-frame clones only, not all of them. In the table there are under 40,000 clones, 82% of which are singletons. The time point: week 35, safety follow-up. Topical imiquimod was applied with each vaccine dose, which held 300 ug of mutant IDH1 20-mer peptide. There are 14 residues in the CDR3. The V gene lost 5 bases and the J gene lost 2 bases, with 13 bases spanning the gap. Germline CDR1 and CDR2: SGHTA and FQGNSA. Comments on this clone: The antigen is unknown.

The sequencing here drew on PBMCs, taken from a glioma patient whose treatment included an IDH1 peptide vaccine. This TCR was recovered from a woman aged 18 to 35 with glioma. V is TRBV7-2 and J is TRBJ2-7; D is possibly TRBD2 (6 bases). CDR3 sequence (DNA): TGTGCCAGCAGCCCCCCTGGAGGGACCTACGAGCAGTACTTC. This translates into CASSPPGGTYEQYF.